The 8 T cell receptor beta chains given below trace back to one sample, sequenced in a study of CD8 T cells in ankylosing spondylitis. Using its own MiXCR run on the 5' RACE reads, TCRdb lists one record per CDR3 protein. The data show roughly 250,000 distinct CDR3 sequences, around 9.1% seen once. Sequenced sample: blood, either unsorted or a sorted T cell fraction (not recorded which). The receptors here all came from a male donor with ankylosing spondylitis or in good health (not recorded which).

Details on this clonotype: One end of the junction varies from germline; a read error may be responsible. The rearrangement links TRBV7-7 to TRBJ2-3; D may be TRBD1 or TRBD2 (6 bases each). The CDR3 covers 17 residues. Germline CDR1 reads SSHAT; CDR2 reads FNYEAQ (reference sequence). The CDR3 sequence: CASSLPSRGVSADTQYF. As DNA, the CDR3 is TGTGCTAGCAGCCTCCCCTCAAGGGGGGTATCAGCAGATACGCAGTATTTT.

This clonotype was counted ten times or more. This rearrangement joins TRBV21-1 to TRBJ2-1. TRBV21-1 is marked as a pseudogene. The CDR3 sequence is 14 residues long. The CDR3 is CASSKDDSYNEQFF. CDR3 nucleotides: TGTGCCAGCAGCAAGGATGACTCCTACAATGAGCAGTTCTTC.

This clonotype has at least ten counts. This chain connects TRBV20-1 to TRBJ1-2, with D unclear. V lost 3 bases to trimming and J lost 8 bases, with 16 bases between them. The CDR3 spans 13 residues. CDR1 and CDR2 from the germline V gene are DFQATT and SNEGSKA (reference sequence). The CDR3 is CSARPGSTRGYTF. For the CDR3, the DNA is TGCAGTGCTAGGCCGGGCTCAACCCGAGGCTACACCTTC.

This clonotype has at least ten counts. This chain connects TRBV4-3 to TRBJ2-5; D gene unclear. The CDR3 has 14 amino acids. Deletions cut 7 bases from V and 7 bases from J, with 19 bases between. The V gene's germline CDR1 is LGHNA and CDR2 YSLEER. The CDR3 DNA reads as TGCGCCAGCAAAAGGAAGCTTTCGGTGGGGACCCAGTACTTC. Encoded protein: CASKRKLSVGTQYF.

The CDR3 spells CSARRRGGPGANVLTF. The CDR3 DNA follows: TGCAGTGCTAGACGGCGGGGGGGCCCTGGGGCCAACGTCCTGACTTTC. This chain uses TRBV20-1 with TRBJ2-6; 9 bases map to TRBD2. V dropped 2 bases and J dropped 2; count of bases not matched to a gene: 4. The CDR3 has 16 residues. Per the germline V gene, CDR1 is DFQATT and CDR2 is SNEGSKA (reference sequence).

This clonotype was detected ten times or more. The gene calls are TRBV20-1 and TRBJ2-3; 7 positions match TRBD2. Trimming took 0 bases from V and 1 from J; bases not matched to a gene: 10. This CDR3 comprises 17 residues. The germline gives CDR1 DFQATT, CDR2 SNEGSKA (reference sequence). Written as DNA, the CDR3 is TGCAGTGCTAGAGATCTGAGGGGACTATTAGGCACAGATACGCAGTATTTT. Amino acid sequence: CSARDLRGLLGTDTQYF.

This clonotype was seen many times. The chain has TRBV7-9 and TRBJ1-2; no firm D call. The germline gives CDR1 SEHNR, CDR2 FQNEAQ (reference sequence). The CDR3 is 14 amino acids. The V gene lost 5 bases and the J gene lost 4 bases, with 14 bases spanning the gap. The CDR3 DNA reads TGTGCCAGCAGCCCAGCGGACGGTGGCTATGGCTACACCTTC. The encoded protein is CASSPADGGYGYTF.

This clonotype has a handful of counts. V and J are TRBV7-2 and TRBJ2-3, with 10 bases matching TRBD2. Germline V gives CDR1 SGHTA, CDR2 FQGNSA. V was pared by 1 base and J by 4 bases, with 5 bases of the junction left unmatched. The length of the CDR3 is 16 residues. For the CDR3, the DNA is TGTGCCAGCAGCTTAGAAGCTAGCGGGGGCTCAGATACGCAGTATTTT. Protein product: CASSLEASGGSDTQYF. Filled out from reference TRBV7-2 and TRBJ2-3, the complete variable domain reads GAGVSQSPSNKVTEKGKDVELRCDPISGHTALYWYRQSLGQGLEFLIYFQGNSAPDKSGLPSDRFSAERTGGSVSTLTIQRTQQEDSAVYLCASSLEASGGSDTQYFGPGTRLTVL.